The 25 T cell receptor beta chains below were found in one sample sequenced in a study of T cells after yellow fever vaccination. TCRdb analysed the 5' RACE reads with MiXCR anew, one entry per CDR3 protein. The profile shows about 45,000 distinct CDR3 sequences, 6.5% to 8.5% of them singletons. The input for sequencing was CD8+ T cells not binding an NS4B(214-222) dextramer, sorted from PBMCs, taken 45 days after the yellow fever booster vaccination. All receptors come from a man aged 25 to 40 who received the YFV17D yellow fever vaccine.

This clonotype came up many times. V is TRBV6-1 and J is TRBJ2-7; tentatively, D is TRBD1 (6 bases). Between the trimmed V and J ends, which lost 1 base and 4 bases, there was a span of 11 bases. CDR1 and CDR2 from the germline V gene are MNHNS and SASEGT. The CDR3 is 14 residues long. As DNA, the CDR3 is TGTGCCAGCAGTGAAGGGTGGGGGCGGTACGAGCAGTACTTC. Translated, it gives CASSEGWGRYEQYF.

The chain links TRBV28 to TRBJ2-1; 7 bases agree with TRBD2. In germline, CDR1 is MDHEN, CDR2 SYDVKM. The junction had 4 bases not matched to a gene; V was cut back by 5 bases and J by 3 bases. This CDR3 is built from 14 residues. In DNA, the CDR3 is TGTGCCAGCAGTCTGCGGGAGCGCTACAATGAGCAGTTCTTC. Residues: CASSLRERYNEQFF. The full variable domain, completed using reference TRBV28 and TRBJ2-1, is DVKVTQSSRYLVKRTGEKVFLECVQDMDHENMFWYRQDPGLGLRLIYFSYDVKMKEKGDIPEGYSVSREKKERFSLILESASTNQTSMYLCASSLRERYNEQFFGPGTRLTVL.

Many counts were recorded for this clonotype. The V gene is TRBV6-6, the J gene TRBJ2-3; a possible D gene is TRBD2 (5 bases). The CDR3 spans 12 residues. Per germline, CDR1 MNHNY and CDR2 SVGAGI (reference sequence). CDR3 region: CASGDGTDTQYF. The DNA for the CDR3 is TGTGCTTCCGGGGATGGCACAGATACGCAGTATTTT.

J is TRBJ2-7 and V is TRBV5-5; 7 positions agree with TRBD2. The CDR3 is 15 residues long. In germline, CDR1 is SGHKS, CDR2 YYEKEE (reference sequence). V dropped 3 bases and J dropped 4; count of bases not matched to a gene: 10. The CDR3 sequence is CASSYLAASSYEQYF. CDR3 bases: TGTGCCAGCAGCTACCTAGCGGCGAGCTCTTACGAGCAGTACTTC.

The chain joins TRBV5-6 to TRBJ2-5, with TRBD2 matching over 7 bases. This CDR3 is 17 amino acids long. J lost 1 base, V lost 0 bases, and 9 bases had no gene match. Germline V lookup: CDR1 SGHDT, CDR2 YYEEEE. CDR3 in amino acids: CASSLARAGGFQETQYF. The CDR3 DNA follows: TGTGCCAGCAGCTTGGCCAGGGCCGGGGGGTTCCAAGAGACCCAGTACTTC.

This clonotype has at least ten counts. V and J are TRBV3-1 and TRBJ2-7, with D hard to call. Germline V gene data show CDR1 as LGHDT and CDR2 as YNNKEL (reference sequence). The V end lost 0 bases, the J end lost 3 bases, and 3 bases lay between the germline ends. This CDR3 has 12 amino acids. CDR3 nucleotide sequence: TGTGCCAGCAGCCAAGACAACTACGAGCAGTACTTC. Translation: CASSQDNYEQYF.

This clonotype came up many times. This rearrangement joins TRBV20-1 to TRBJ2-2; TRBD1 aligns across 8 bases. This CDR3 spans 16 amino acids. Germline V gene sequence: CDR1 DFQATT, CDR2 SNEGSKA (reference sequence). V was clipped by 4 bases and J by 5 bases; unmatched bases: 12. The CDR3 reads CSANSAGGEWTGELFF. The CDR3 DNA sequence: TGCAGTGCTAACTCCGCAGGGGGCGAATGGACCGGGGAGCTGTTTTTT.

This clonotype was seen many times. This chain connects TRBV6-1 to TRBJ2-1; possibly TRBD1 or TRBD2 for D (5 bases each). The ends were cut back, 9 bases at V and 5 bases at J, with 32 bases in the middle. The CDR3 totals 19 residues. The germline CDR1 and CDR2 sequences are MNHNS and SASEGT. In DNA form, the CDR3 reads TGTGCCAGTCTAGTGTGGGAACTTATCGGGGCCTATTTGGACAATGAGCAGTTCTTC. As protein: CASLVWELIGAYLDNEQFF.

This clonotype showed up many times. The chain has TRBV5-1 and TRBJ2-3; D is unresolved. CDR3 length equals 16 residues. Germline-derived CDR1 and CDR2 are SGHRS and YFSETQ. The V and J ends lost 0 bases and 0 bases respectively, with 11 bases between them. CDR3 nucleotide sequence: TGCGCCAGCAGCTTGGATTCCGGGTGGAGCACAGATACGCAGTATTTT. Translated: CASSLDSGWSTDTQYF.

This clonotype was picked up many times. This chain connects TRBV18 to TRBJ2-7, with 8 bases matching TRBD2. The CDR3 spans 14 residues. Trimming cost V 3 bases and J 2 bases; bases outside gene matches: 3. Per germline, CDR1 KGHSH and CDR2 LQKENI. DNA for the CDR3: TGTGCCAGCTCACCGCGGGAGGTACCCTACGAGCAGTACTTC. The encoded protein is CASSPREVPYEQYF.

V usage is TRBV5-1 and J usage is TRBJ2-7; possibly TRBD1 for D (5 bases). This CDR3 has 14 amino acids. Trimming shortened V by 2 bases and J by 5 bases, and 14 bases separated the two germline ends. Germline CDR1 SGHRS, CDR2 YFSETQ. This CDR3 reads CASSFGQGPDEQYF. CDR3 bases: TGCGCCAGCAGCTTTGGGCAGGGTCCCGACGAGCAGTACTTC.

This clonotype has ten or more counts. The V gene is TRBV27, the J gene TRBJ2-1; tentatively, D is TRBD1 (5 bases). The length of the CDR3 is 16 residues. Germline values: CDR1 MNHEY, CDR2 SMNVEV (reference sequence). The V end was cut by 2 bases, the J end by 6 bases, with 17 bases between. This CDR3 is CASSLPDSASGNEQFF. CDR3 coding DNA: TGTGCCAGCAGTTTACCAGACAGCGCCTCTGGCAATGAGCAGTTCTTC.

The sample holds many counts of this clonotype. This chain's CDR3 is CASMNVANYGYTF. As DNA, the CDR3 is TGTGCCAGTATGAACGTAGCTAACTATGGCTACACCTTC. The rearrangement uses TRBV19 and TRBJ1-2, with unresolved D. This CDR3 contains 13 residues. The germline V gene encodes CDR1 LNHDA and CDR2 SQIVND (reference sequence). Trimming removed 7 bases from V and 0 bases from J, with 9 bases in between.

The table lists this clonotype with many counts. V is TRBV29-1 and J is TRBJ2-2, with D hard to call. Trimming took 6 bases from V and 0 from J, leaving 8 bases between them. The CDR3 covers 13 residues. CDR1 is SQVTM, CDR2 ANQGSEA, per germline. The DNA for the CDR3 is TGCAGCGTCAGCGCCTCGAACACCGGGGAGCTGTTTTTT. Translated: CSVSASNTGELFF.

This clonotype was counted ten times or more. The CDR3 sequence: CASSPGGAEPGNTIYF. The DNA of the CDR3 is TGTGCCAGCAGCCCCGGGGGGGCCGAGCCTGGAAACACCATATATTTT. This rearrangement joins TRBV7-7 to TRBJ1-3; TRBD1 is a possible D gene (6 bases). CDR3 length: 16 amino acids. CDR1 is SSHAT and CDR2 is FNYEAQ in the germline V gene (reference sequence). V gave up 5 bases and J gave up 2 bases, with 16 bases separating them.

This clonotype was found many times. V is TRBV11-2 and J is TRBJ2-3; unclear D gene. CDR1 is SGHAT, CDR2 FQNNGV, per germline. This CDR3 has 17 residues. Trimming cost V 2 bases and J 0 bases, with 15 bases left between them. CDR3 residues: CASSLSRYTSSTDTQYF. DNA of the CDR3: TGTGCCAGCAGCTTATCAAGATACACCTCTAGCACAGATACGCAGTATTTT.

The CDR3 protein is CASMTGINEQFF. CDR3 nucleotides: TGTGCCAGCATGACAGGGATCAATGAGCAGTTCTTC. The chain has TRBV6-2 or TRBV6-3 and TRBJ2-1; TRBD1 agrees at 7 bases. CDR1 MNHEY and CDR2 SVGEGT come from the germline V gene. With V trimmed by 7 bases and J by 6 bases, 3 bases remained unmatched. The CDR3 is 12 residues long.

This clonotype came up a few times. The CDR3 DNA sequence: TGTGCCAGCAGCTTAGGTGCAGGGGCGAACACTGAAGCTTTCTTT. It codes for CASSLGAGANTEAFF. The chain has TRBV7-9 and TRBJ1-1; D might be TRBD1 (6 bases). V lost 1 base to trimming and J lost 1 base, with 10 bases between them. Germline CDR1 SEHNR, CDR2 FQNEAQ (reference sequence). The CDR3 runs to 15 residues.

This clonotype occurred many times. The chain couples TRBV7-2 to TRBJ2-1; perhaps TRBD2 as D (5 bases). Germline V CDR1 and CDR2: SGHTA, FQGNSA. V gave up 2 bases and J gave up 10 bases, with 15 bases separating them. The CDR3 has 14 residues. Here the CDR3 DNA reads TGTGCCAGCAGCTTAACTAGTTCCCTTTGGGAGCAGTTCTTC. It translates to CASSLTSSLWEQFF.

This clonotype was picked up one time. Germline is not matched at one junction end, which may reflect a read error. The chain recombines TRBV27 with TRBJ2-7; 12 bases align to TRBD2. This CDR3 has 16 amino acids. Germline CDR1 and CDR2: MNHEY and SMNVEV (reference sequence). CDR3 bases: TGTGACAGCGGTCCTAGCGGGAGGGCCGTATTTGGCGAGCAGTACTTC. Encoded protein: CDSGPSGRAVFGEQYF.

This clonotype was observed many times. V and J are TRBV4-3 and TRBJ1-4; D remains ambiguous. V was clipped by 5 bases and J by 2 bases, with 12 bases between them. CDR3 length equals 15 residues. CDR1 LGHNA and CDR2 YSLEER come from the germline V gene. This CDR3 reads CASSATWSTNEKLFF. CDR3 coding DNA: TGCGCCAGCAGCGCAACCTGGAGCACTAATGAAAAACTGTTTTTT.

This clonotype was observed at least ten times. This chain uses TRBV20-1 with TRBJ2-1; TRBD2 is a possible D gene (6 bases). This CDR3 region has 15 residues. With 4 bases removed from V and 0 bases from J, the gap between germline ends came to 13 bases. CDR1 and CDR2 (germline): DFQATT, SNEGSKA (reference sequence). The CDR3 is CSAKRGGDSYNEQFF. CDR3 coding DNA: TGCAGTGCTAAGAGAGGAGGGGACTCCTACAATGAGCAGTTCTTC.

Many counts were recorded for this clonotype. This rearrangement joins TRBV28 to TRBJ2-7; 8 bases are shared with TRBD2. CDR3 length: 13 residues. CDR1 is MDHEN, CDR2 SYDVKM, per germline. With 8 bases clipped from V and 3 bases from J, the junction kept 6 bases outside the gene matches. For the CDR3, the DNA is TGTGCCAGCCAGGAGCGGGAGTTCTACGAGCAGTACTTC. Its translation: CASQEREFYEQYF.

This clonotype was counted ten times or more. This chain connects TRBV9 to TRBJ1-1; 8 nucleotides line up with TRBD1. Germline V CDR1 and CDR2: SGDLS, YYNGEE. V trimming: 4 bases; J trimming: 8 bases; junction bases outside the gene matches: 4. This CDR3 region has 12 residues. CDR3 amino acids: CASSPGDREAFF. As DNA, the CDR3 is TGTGCCAGCAGCCCCGGGGACAGGGAAGCTTTCTTT.

In its sample, this clonotype was seen many times. J is TRBJ2-3 and V is TRBV20-1; 16 bases agree with TRBD2. The CDR3 length is 19 residues. CDR1 and CDR2 (germline): DFQATT, SNEGSKA (reference sequence). V dropped 4 bases and J dropped 0; count of bases not matched to a gene: 10. The CDR3 DNA reads as TGCAGTGCTATTGACCTGGGACTAGCGGGAGGGCTTAGCACAGATACGCAGTATTTT. Protein product: CSAIDLGLAGGLSTDTQYF.